The 9 T cell receptor beta chains below were found in one sample sequenced in a study of cytomegalovirus exposure and HLA in healthy donors. The PCR had 60 Vbeta and 13 Jbeta primers. TCRdb's copy holds only in-frame clones and misses some; the assay was immunoSEQ multiplex PCR. The sample holds about 130,000 clones; roughly 72% are singletons and the top ten take roughly 7.2%. Sequenced: PBMCs. The receptors were gathered from a male donor in good health and CMV-seronegative.

The chain employs TRBV10-3 and TRBJ1-5; the match to TRBD1 covers 8 bases. The germline V gene has CDR1 ENHRY and CDR2 SYGVKD. The CDR3 extends over 15 amino acids. J gave up 6 bases and V 4 bases, and 8 bases lay outside the gene matches. The CDR3 sequence: CAISGGQGAGQPQHF. For the CDR3, the DNA is TGTGCCATCAGTGGAGGGCAGGGGGCCGGTCAGCCCCAGCATTTT.

This clone was counted only a few times. This sequence joins TRBV7-3 and TRBJ2-2, with TRBD1 matching 9 bases. The CDR3 totals 15 residues. CDR1 and CDR2 from the germline V gene are SGHTA and FQGTGA. Trimming cost V 5 bases and J 6 bases; bases outside gene matches: 7. This chain's CDR3 is CASSLEGTGPGELFF. The CDR3 DNA is TGTGCCAGCAGCCTTGAGGGGACAGGGCCCGGGGAGCTGTTTTTT.

The chain joins TRBV7-2 to TRBJ2-3; possibly TRBD2 for D (5 bases). Germline CDR1 SGHTA, CDR2 FQGNSA. The V end was cut by 4 bases, the J end by 5 bases, with 16 bases between. The CDR3 covers 15 residues. The CDR3 DNA is TGTGCCAGCAGCTCGAGAGGGAGTCCCGTAGATACGCAGTATTTT. Its translation is CASSSRGSPVDTQYF.

The genes are TRBV6-5 and TRBJ2-7, with 7 bases identical to TRBD1. Germline values: CDR1 MNHEY, CDR2 SVGAGI. Unmatched junction bases numbered 7, after V lost 5 bases and J lost 0 bases. The length of the CDR3 is 15 residues. The CDR3 region is CASSHTGESSYEQYF. CDR3 nucleotide sequence: TGTGCCAGCAGTCATACAGGGGAGAGCTCCTACGAGCAGTACTTC.

In its sample, this clone was seen a few times. This chain connects TRBV7-2 to TRBJ1-5; TRBD1 is a possible D gene (6 bases). Trimming took 5 bases from V and 4 from J, leaving 18 bases between them. CDR3 size: 16 residues. Looked up from germline, CDR1 is SGHTA and CDR2 is FQGNSA. The CDR3: CASSKQGIPLNQPQHF. CDR3 in DNA: TGTGCCAGCAGCAAACAGGGTATCCCCCTAAATCAGCCCCAGCATTTT.

V and J are TRBV14 and TRBJ1-2; D uncertain. V dropped 3 bases and J dropped 1 base, with 6 bases sitting between them. Per the germline V gene, CDR1 is SGHDN and CDR2 is FVKESK. The CDR3 is made up of 13 amino acids. CDR3 loop: CASSHTDNYGYTF. DNA of the CDR3: TGTGCCAGCAGCCACACAGATAACTATGGCTACACCTTC.

This chain connects TRBV6-6 to TRBJ2-3, with TRBD2 matching 7 bases. The CDR3 contains 15 residues. Germline assignment: CDR1 MNHNY and CDR2 SVGAGI (reference sequence). V shed 6 bases and J 4 bases; nucleotides not matched to a gene: 10. CDR3 protein: CASRSDNRGADTQYF. CDR3 DNA sequence: TGTGCCAGCAGATCAGACAATCGGGGGGCAGATACGCAGTATTTT.

This clone was seen just once. This chain joins TRBV7-9 and TRBJ1-2; D ambiguous. Trimming removed 2 bases at V and 0 bases at J, with 10 bases between. The CDR3 is made up of 15 amino acids. Germline V CDR1 and CDR2: SEHNR, FQNEAQ (reference sequence). CDR3 DNA sequence: TGTGCCAGCAGCTTATTGAAAGGAGCTAACTATGGCTACACCTTC. This encodes CASSLLKGANYGYTF.

The J gene is TRBJ1-2, the V gene TRBV19; 9 bases agree with TRBD1. This CDR3 has 14 residues. In germline, CDR1 is LNHDA, CDR2 SQIVND (reference sequence). The V and J ends lost 5 bases and 8 bases, in that order; junction bases with no gene match: 9. CDR3 sequence (DNA): TGTGCCAGTAGTTTCGCCGGGACAGGGAAAGGCTACACCTTC. As protein: CASSFAGTGKGYTF. The whole variable domain, remainder taken from reference TRBV19 and TRBJ1-2, is DGGITQSPKYLFRKEGQNVTLSCEQNLNHDAMYWYRQDPGQGLRLIYYSQIVNDFQKGDIAEGYSVSREKKESFPLTVTSAQKNPTAFYLCASSFAGTGKGYTFGSGTRLTVV.